This T cell receptor beta chain is drawn from a study of shared clonotypes between healthy human individuals. Several immunoSEQ plates held equal portions of the genomic DNA taken from each subset. Some clones are missing from TCRdb's copy, which holds only in-frame ones; the method was immunoSEQ multiplex PCR. The repertoire holds 600,000 to 750,000 clones, roughly 78% seen once, with around 1.8% in the top ten. V gave up 3 bases and J gave up 8 bases, with 9 bases separating them. The length of the CDR3 is 12 residues. Germline V gene lookup returns CDR1 SGHRS and CDR2 YFSETQ. The sequence was collected from a woman younger than 45 in good health. The J gene is TRBJ2-4, the V gene TRBV5-1; the D call may be TRBD1 or TRBD2 (5 bases each). Sequences were obtained from memory CD4+ T cells sorted from blood. Subset denoted: CD45RA-negative fraction. CDR3 nucleotides: TGCGCCAGCAGCTCCGGGACCGACATTCAGTACTTC. Protein: CASSSGTDIQYF.